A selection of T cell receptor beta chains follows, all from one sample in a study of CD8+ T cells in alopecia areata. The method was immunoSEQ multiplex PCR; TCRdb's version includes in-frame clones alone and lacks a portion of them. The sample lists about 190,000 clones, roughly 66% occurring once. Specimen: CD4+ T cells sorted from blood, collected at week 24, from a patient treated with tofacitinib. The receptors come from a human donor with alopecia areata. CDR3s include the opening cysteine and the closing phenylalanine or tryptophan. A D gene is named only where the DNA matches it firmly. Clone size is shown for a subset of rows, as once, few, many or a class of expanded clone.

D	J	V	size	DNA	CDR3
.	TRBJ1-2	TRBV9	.	TGTGCCAGCAGCGTAGCGGTCAACTATGGCTACACCTTC	CASSVAVNYGYTF
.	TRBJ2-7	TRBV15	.	TGTGCCACCAGCAGAGACCTGCCAGGACAAATGTACGAGCAGTACTTC	CATSRDLPGQMYEQYF
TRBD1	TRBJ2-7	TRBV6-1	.	TGTGCCAGCAGAGTAGGACAGGCCTACGAGCAGTACTTC	CASRVGQAYEQYF
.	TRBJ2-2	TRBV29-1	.	TGCAGCGTTGAAGTTATGTTGGGGGCCGGGGAGCTGTTTTTT	CSVEVMLGAGELFF
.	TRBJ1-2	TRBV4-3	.	TGCGCCAGCAGCCAAGATATAGGGTTCGGGACTAACTATGGCTACACCTTC	CASSQDIGFGTNYGYTF
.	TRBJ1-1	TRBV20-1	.	TGCAGTGCTAGAGAGCTCCCCGAAGCTTTCTTT	CSARELPEAFF
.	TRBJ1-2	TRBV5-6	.	TGTGCCAGCAGCTATGACAGAAGCTACACCTTC	CASSYDRSYTF
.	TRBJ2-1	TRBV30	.	TGTGCCTGGAGTGACAGGGCGAGGAACAGGGAGCAGTTCTTC	CAWSDRARNREQFF
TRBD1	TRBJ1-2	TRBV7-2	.	TGTGCCAGCAGCCTAAGCGGGACAGATTATGGCTACACCTTC	CASSLSGTDYGYTF
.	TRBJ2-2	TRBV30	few	TGTGCCTGGAGTGTACAGGCAGGGGGGGCCGGGGAGCTGTTTTTT	CAWSVQAGGAGELFF